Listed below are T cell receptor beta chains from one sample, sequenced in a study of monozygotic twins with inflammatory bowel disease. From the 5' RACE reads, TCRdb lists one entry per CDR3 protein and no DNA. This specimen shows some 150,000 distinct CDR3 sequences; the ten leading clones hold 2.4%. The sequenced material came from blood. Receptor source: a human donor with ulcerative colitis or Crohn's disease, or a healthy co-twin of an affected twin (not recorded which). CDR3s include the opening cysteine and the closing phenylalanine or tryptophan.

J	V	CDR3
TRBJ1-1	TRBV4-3	CASSQDPMSNTEAFF
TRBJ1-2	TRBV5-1	CASSGDRARYGYTF
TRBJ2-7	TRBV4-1	CASSQVSGRAGGQYF
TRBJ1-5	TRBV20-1	CSAGVGGSNQPQHF
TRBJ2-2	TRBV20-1	CSARDSGNTGELFF
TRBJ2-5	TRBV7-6	CASSALRTGGKETQYF
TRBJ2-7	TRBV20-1	CSARDRQVLYEQYF
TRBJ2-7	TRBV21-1	CAPSGTSGGAPPYEQYF
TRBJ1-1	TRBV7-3	CASSLTGTGGSEAFF
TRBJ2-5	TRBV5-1	CASSSQDRVRRETQYF
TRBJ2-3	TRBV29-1	CSVEGGRGVDTQYF
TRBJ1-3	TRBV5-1	CASSLASGYGNTIYF
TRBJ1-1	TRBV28	CASLDRVNTEAFF
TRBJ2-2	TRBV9	CASSVVGGTGELFF
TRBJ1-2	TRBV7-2	CASSLGTARTYGYTF
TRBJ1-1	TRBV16	CASSPRLGEAFF
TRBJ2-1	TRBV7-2	CASSSLYNEQFF
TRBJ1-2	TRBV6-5	CASSSDRVYGYTF
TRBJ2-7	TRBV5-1	CASSLDRALYEQYF
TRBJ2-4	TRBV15	CATSRDKSGLNIQYF
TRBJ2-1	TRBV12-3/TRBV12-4	CAKTSGRGEQFF
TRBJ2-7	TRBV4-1	CASSQGLAGAKDEQYF
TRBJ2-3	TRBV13	CASSRSGRDTDTQYF
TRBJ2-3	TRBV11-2	CASSGGTGGTDTQYF
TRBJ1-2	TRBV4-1	CTSSEDRTLAGYTF
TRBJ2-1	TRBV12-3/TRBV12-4	CASSQIAGGAGDEQFF
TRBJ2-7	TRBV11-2	CASEDGVYEQYF
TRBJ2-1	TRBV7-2	CASSLRGHNEQFF
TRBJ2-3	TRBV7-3	CASSLGTRGDTQYF
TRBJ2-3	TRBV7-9	CASRSGTRTDTQYF
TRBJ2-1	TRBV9	CASSPSKTSRETYNEQFF
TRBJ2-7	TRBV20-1	CSARPRPSYEQYF
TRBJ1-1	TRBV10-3	CAISESGQKNTEAFF
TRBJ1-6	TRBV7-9	CASSDFGTGVSPLHF
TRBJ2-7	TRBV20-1	CSARARTGLYEQYF
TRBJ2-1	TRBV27	CASTPGRESWDEQFF
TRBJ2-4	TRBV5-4	CASSSSGTKNIQYF
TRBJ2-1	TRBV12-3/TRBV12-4	CASSPSGNYNEQFF
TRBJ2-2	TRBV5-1	CASSFSSTGELFF
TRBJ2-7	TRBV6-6	CASRYRLQPNEQYF
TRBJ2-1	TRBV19	CASSITGTSIDEQFF
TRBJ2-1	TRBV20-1	CSAREANNEQFF
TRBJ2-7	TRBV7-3	CASSLTDRVEQYF
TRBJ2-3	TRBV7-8	CASSLTSTSGGATDTQYF
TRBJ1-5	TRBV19	CASSKYSGNQPQHF
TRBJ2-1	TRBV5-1	CASSLGGRTFANEQFF
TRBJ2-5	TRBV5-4	CASSLQDGQETQYF
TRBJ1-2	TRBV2	CASTSFESYGYTF
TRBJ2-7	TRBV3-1	CASSHGPGISYEQYF
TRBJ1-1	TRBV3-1	CASSQGRGLGTEAFF